The T cell receptor (beta chain) under discussion was sequenced for a study of CD4 T cells in relation to SARS-CoV-2 and coronaviruses. V was pared by 2 bases and J by 2 bases, with 6 bases of the junction left unmatched. The CDR3 is 15 residues long. CDR1 and CDR2 (germline): KGHSH, LQKENI. CEF-cultured naive and memory CD4+ T cell DNA got survey-level sequencing. The protocol was immunoSEQ multiplex PCR, while the TCRdb copy is restricted to in-frame clones and leaves out a portion. Here the sample spans about 36,000 clones, around 85% being singletons. On this clone: The antigen is undetermined.

The sequencing sample was made of naive CD4+ T cells from PBMCs, cultured in vitro. The subset: naive CD4+ T cells isolated by negative enrichment. The receptor's source is an adult with COVID-19. The chain couples TRBV18 to TRBJ2-7; TRBD2 aligns across 7 bases. The DNA of the CDR3 is TGTGCCAGCTCACCAACCAGCGGGGATCCCTACGAGCAGTACTTC. This translates into CASSPTSGDPYEQYF. The entire variable domain, with the rest obtained from reference TRBV18 and TRBJ2-7, is as follows: NAGVMQNPRHLVRRRGQEARLRCSPMKGHSHVYWYRQLPEEGLKFMVYLQKENIIDESGMPKERFSAEFPKEGPSILRIQQVVRGDSAAYFCASSPTSGDPYEQYFGPGTRLTVT.